Given below is one TCR beta chain in context. V was trimmed by 6 bases and J by 0 bases, leaving 9 bases between them. This CDR3 spans 13 amino acids. Germline V lookup: CDR1 GTSNPN, CDR2 SVGIG (reference sequence). This sample is part of a study of blood T cell repertoires in COVID-19. Method: immunoSEQ multiplex PCR; TCRdb's copy keeps in-frame clones and lacks some. The repertoire includes about 200,000 clones, roughly 80% of them detected once, and about 5.5% sits in the top ten. The V and J genes are TRBV30 and TRBJ1-3, with no clear D. The receptor's source is a woman between 70 and 85 years old with acute or convalescent COVID-19. The sequencing input was peripheral blood. CDR3 in amino acids: CACHPSSGNTIYF. DNA of the CDR3: TGTGCCTGCCATCCGAGCTCTGGAAACACCATATATTTT.